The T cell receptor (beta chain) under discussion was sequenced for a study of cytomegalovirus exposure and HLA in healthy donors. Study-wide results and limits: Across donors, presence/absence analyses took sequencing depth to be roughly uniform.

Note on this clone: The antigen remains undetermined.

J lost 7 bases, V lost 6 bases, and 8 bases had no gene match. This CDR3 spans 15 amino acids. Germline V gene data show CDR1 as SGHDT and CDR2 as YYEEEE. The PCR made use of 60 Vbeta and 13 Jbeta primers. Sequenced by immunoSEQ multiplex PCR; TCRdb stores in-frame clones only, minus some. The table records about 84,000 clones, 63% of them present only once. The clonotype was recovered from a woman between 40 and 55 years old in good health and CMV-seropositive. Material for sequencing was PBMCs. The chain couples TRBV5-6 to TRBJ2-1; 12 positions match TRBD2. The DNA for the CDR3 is TGTGCCAGCAACAGACTAGCGGGAGAAGGAAATGAGCAGTTCTTC. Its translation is CASNRLAGEGNEQFF.